The rows below give T cell receptor beta chains drawn from one sample of a study of CXCR3-negative and CXCR3-positive naive CD8 T cells. TCRdb derives one entry per CDR3 protein from the 5' RACE reads, leaving out DNA. The sample totals 75,000 to 100,000 distinct CDR3 sequences; its top ten clones hold approximately 1%. Sequencing input: naive CXCR3+ CD8+ T cells from blood. These receptors all come from a human donor in good health. Some clones in this sample may be carry-over from other donors' samples. Each CDR3 is given with its conserved first and last residue. Each record gives: J gene, V gene, CDR3 length, CDR3 protein.

>TRBJ2-1|TRBV29-1|14
CSVEWRASYNEQFF
>TRBJ2-5|TRBV20-1|14
CSAHRGAAEETQYF
>TRBJ2-7|TRBV28|13
CASSNQGAYEQYF
>TRBJ1-6|TRBV9|15
CASSEGIGEESPLHF
>TRBJ2-7|TRBV7-9|15
CASSLDPDGTYEQYF
>TRBJ2-3|TRBV19|14
CASSIGTFTDTQYF
>TRBJ1-2|TRBV9|13
CASSRAEIYGYTF
>TRBJ2-7|TRBV5-1|15
CASSLYGDGSYEQYF
>TRBJ2-5|TRBV12-3/TRBV12-4|15
CASSDSGGAGETQYF
>TRBJ2-7|TRBV15|14
CATSNIYRGNEQYF
>TRBJ2-2|TRBV29-1|15
CSGSRDEGFPGELFF
>TRBJ2-1|TRBV7-3|15
CASSPAQGAYNEQFF
>TRBJ2-7|TRBV4-2|13
CASSQARNYEQYF
>TRBJ2-7|TRBV11-1|17
CASSFDQPGQGAYEQYF
>TRBJ2-3|TRBV4-3|15
CASSQDRTGADTQYF
>TRBJ2-5|TRBV12-3/TRBV12-4|16
CASTLKYGQSQETQYF
>TRBJ2-3|TRBV7-8|16
CASSSPAGQSTDTQYF